This T cell receptor beta chain was obtained from a study of T cell repertoires in cytomegalovirus infection. Study summary: HLA-C-restricted CMV epitopes, recently identified, and well-studied HLA-B-restricted ones were used by the study. In public TCR beta signatures, there were indications of both CMV infection and matching HLA type.

This clonotype was counted a few times. Its antigen is undetermined. TCRdb independently ran MiXCR on the reads; one entry per CDR3 protein. The profile shows hundreds of thousands of distinct CDR3 sequences, 25% to 30% of them singletons. Germline values: CDR1 LNHNV, CDR2 YYDKDF (reference sequence). V was pared by 1 base and J by 0 bases, with 10 bases between. The CDR3 extends over 16 amino acids. This clonotype was sampled from a human donor in good health (CMV status not recorded). Some clones in this sample may be carry-over from other donors' samples. The J gene is TRBJ1-3, the V gene TRBV15, with D possibly being TRBD1 (6 bases). This specimen consisted of cultured PBMCs, obtained from culture after CMV antigen stimulation. CDR3 sequence: CATSRALQGSGNTIYF. The DNA for the CDR3 is TGTGCCACCAGCAGAGCCCTACAGGGCTCTGGAAACACCATATATTTT.